The 15 T cell receptor beta chains reported below all come from one sample, sequenced in a study of graft-versus-host responses after intestinal transplantation. For these receptors, no antigen is known. Method: immunoSEQ multiplex PCR; TCRdb's copy keeps in-frame clones and lacks some. Of about 130,000 clones listed, around nine tenths are singletons. The specimen comprised unstimulated CD4+ T cells sorted from spleen or lymph node cells, sampled before intestinal transplant. The receptor set was obtained from a human donor who received an intestinal transplant.

The chain is built from TRBV5-1 and TRBJ2-4; 10 bases line up with TRBD1. V gave up 0 bases and J gave up 6 bases; unmatched junction bases: 3. Per germline, CDR1 SGHRS and CDR2 YFSETQ. The CDR3 covers 15 residues. CDR3 DNA: TGCGCCAGCAGCTTGGCCCGGGACAGGGGAAACATTCAGTACTTC. This codes for CASSLARDRGNIQYF.

The CDR3 protein is CASRFGVQETQYF. CDR3 bases: TGCGCCAGCAGGTTTGGAGTGCAAGAGACCCAGTACTTC. The genes are TRBV5-1 and TRBJ2-5; D ambiguous. Per the germline V gene, CDR1 is SGHRS and CDR2 is YFSETQ. This CDR3 has 13 amino acids. V shed 5 bases and J shed 2 bases, with 10 bases lying between them.

This clone has just a few counts. CDR3 protein: CASSLQGNTEAFF. CDR3 DNA sequence: TGTGCCAGCAGCTTACAGGGAAACACTGAAGCTTTCTTT. The chain carries TRBV7-9 and TRBJ1-1, with D maybe TRBD1 (5 bases). Trimming pared 2 bases from V and 2 bases from J, leaving 6 bases between. Germline assignment: CDR1 SEHNR and CDR2 FQNEAQ (reference sequence). The CDR3 extends over 13 amino acids. Together with reference TRBV7-9 and TRBJ1-1, the CDR3 gives the full variable domain: DTGVSQNPRHKITKRGQNVTFRCDPISEHNRLYWYRQTLGQGPEFLTYFQNEAQLEKSRLLSDRFSAERPKGSFSTLEIQRTEQGDSAMYLCASSLQGNTEAFFGQGTRLTVV.

V gene TRBV5-1 combines with J gene TRBJ2-7; D unresolved. Germline assignment: CDR1 SGHRS and CDR2 YFSETQ. V was pared by 4 bases and J by 4 bases, with 12 bases between. The CDR3 length is 13 residues. The CDR3 DNA reads as TGCGCCAGCAGCCCCAGACACCCGTACGAGCAGTACTTC. Encoded protein: CASSPRHPYEQYF.

This chain uses TRBV5-1 with TRBJ2-7; D unclear. Germline V lookup: CDR1 SGHRS, CDR2 YFSETQ. V lost 0 bases to trimming and J lost 4 bases, with 11 bases between them. CDR3 length: 14 amino acids. The CDR3 reads CASSLGSLKYEQYF. DNA of the CDR3: TGCGCCAGCAGCTTGGGGTCTTTAAAGTACGAGCAGTACTTC.

This clone has just a few counts. V gene TRBV19 combines with J gene TRBJ1-2; D gene unclear. CDR3 length: 17 amino acids. Trimming shortened V by 0 bases and J by 4 bases, and 18 bases separated the two germline ends. The germline gives CDR1 LNHDA, CDR2 SQIVND (reference sequence). CDR3 sequence reads: CASSIDHGGSPIYGYTF. The CDR3 coding sequence is TGTGCCAGTAGTATAGATCATGGAGGTTCACCTATCTATGGCTACACCTTC.

This chain links TRBV23-1 with TRBJ2-5, with 10 bases fitting TRBD1. TRBV23-1 is classed as an ORF, of uncertain function. The CDR3 extends over 13 amino acids. Germline trimming cut 9 bases from V and 10 bases from J; bases unmatched to any gene: 11. The CDR3 DNA reads TGCGCCAGGAAGACAGGGGGCGCCTCCCTCCAGTACTTC. Protein sequence: CARKTGGASLQYF.

The rearrangement uses TRBV4-1 and TRBJ1-2; 9 bases fit TRBD1. The V segment lost 2 bases and the J segment 6 bases; nucleotides outside the gene matches: 4. The germline gives CDR1 MGHRA, CDR2 YSYEKL. This CDR3 spans 14 amino acids. CDR3 nucleotides: TGCGCCAGCAGCCAACCGGGACAGGGCCATGGCTACACCTTC. Translating it yields CASSQPGQGHGYTF.

The chain carries TRBV6-1 and TRBJ2-3, with 10 bases that match TRBD2. CDR1 is MNHNS, CDR2 SASEGT, per germline. Unmatched junction bases numbered 2, after V lost 5 bases and J lost 3 bases. This CDR3 is built from 14 residues. CDR3 coding DNA: TGTGCCAGCAGTTCAGCGGGGGGGACAGATACGCAGTATTTT. Protein product: CASSSAGGTDTQYF.

The chain recombines TRBV6-8 with TRBJ2-7; possibly TRBD2 for D (6 bases). The CDR3 length is 16 residues. Germline-derived CDR1 and CDR2 are MNHGY and SAAAGT. The V end lost 8 bases, the J end lost 4 bases, and 24 bases lay between the germline ends. CDR3 sequence reads: CASSLKRAVVGYEQYF. The CDR3 DNA reads as TGTGCCAGCTCCCTTAAGCGGGCCGTGGTGGGATACGAGCAGTACTTC.

This sequence joins TRBV6-6 and TRBJ1-2; D unresolved. The CDR3 extends over 12 amino acids. The germline CDR1 and CDR2 sequences are MNHNY and SVGAGI (reference sequence). V gave up 0 bases and J gave up 8 bases, with 7 bases separating them. The CDR3 region is CASSYSVSGYTF. The CDR3 region has the DNA TGTGCCAGCAGTTACTCTGTGAGCGGCTACACCTTC.

The chain couples TRBV5-4 to TRBJ1-1, with 9 bases lining up with TRBD1. There are 13 residues in the CDR3. J was trimmed by 3 bases and V by 4 bases; bases with no gene match: 1. In germline, CDR1 is SGHNT, CDR2 YYREEE (reference sequence). Here the CDR3 DNA reads TGTGCCAGCAGCCGGGACAGGGACACTGAAGCTTTCTTT. Its translation: CASSRDRDTEAFF.

V gene TRBV7-9 combines with J gene TRBJ2-3; D not resolved. From germline, CDR1 is SEHNR and CDR2 FQNEAQ (reference sequence). Deletions cut 1 base from V and 6 bases from J, with 5 bases between. CDR3 size: 12 residues. In nucleotides, the CDR3 is TGTGCCAGCAGCTTAGGTATGGATACGCAGTATTTT. This translates into CASSLGMDTQYF.

The chain combines TRBV9 with TRBJ1-6, with D possibly being TRBD1 (5 bases). V was shortened by 4 bases and J by 7 bases, with 9 bases between the two germline ends. Germline loops: CDR1 SGDLS, CDR2 YYNGEE. The length of the CDR3 is 13 residues. The CDR3 DNA sequence: TGTGCCAGCAGCCCTCGACAGAATTCACCCCTCCACTTT. Translated: CASSPRQNSPLHF.

The rearrangement uses TRBV5-1 and TRBJ1-1, with D maybe TRBD1 (6 bases). From germline, CDR1 is SGHRS and CDR2 YFSETQ. CDR3 length: 15 amino acids. V was shortened by 0 bases and J by 3 bases, with 12 bases between the two germline ends. CDR3 DNA sequence: TGCGCCAGCAGCTTGGGAAACAGGGATGACACTGAAGCTTTCTTT. Translated, it gives CASSLGNRDDTEAFF.